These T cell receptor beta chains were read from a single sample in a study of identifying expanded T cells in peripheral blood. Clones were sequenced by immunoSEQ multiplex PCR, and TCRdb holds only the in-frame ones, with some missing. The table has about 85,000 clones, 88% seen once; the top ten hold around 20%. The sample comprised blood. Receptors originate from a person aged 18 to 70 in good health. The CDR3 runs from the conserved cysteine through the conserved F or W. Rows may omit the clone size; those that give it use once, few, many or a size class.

CDR3 protein: CASRGGQGINYGYTF
V gene: TRBV5-4
clone size: .

CDR3 protein: CASSLIGGGTYEQYF
V gene: TRBV7-9
clone size: .

CDR3 protein: CASSLTGTGREKLFF
V gene: TRBV28
clone size: .

CDR3 protein: CASSPTQASSYEQYF
V gene: TRBV18
clone size: few

CDR3 protein: CASSQQGDFYGYTF
V gene: TRBV6-5
clone size: .

CDR3 protein: CASSAARGDRYEQYF
V gene: TRBV5-5
clone size: once

CDR3 protein: CASSPDVKDRLTQYF
V gene: TRBV4-3
clone size: .

CDR3 protein: CASSPAEGRETQYF
V gene: TRBV7-9
clone size: .

CDR3 protein: CASSFGGGRFYEQYF
V gene: TRBV28
clone size: .

CDR3 protein: CASSAGFNEQFF
V gene: TRBV7-2
clone size: few

CDR3 protein: CASSSRREPGEKLFF
V gene: TRBV11-2
clone size: .

CDR3 protein: CASSPTQGIAYEQYF
V gene: TRBV7-2
clone size: .

CDR3 protein: CAISESLDRVVGELFF
V gene: TRBV10-3
clone size: .

CDR3 protein: CASSLWGQTPSTDTQYF
V gene: TRBV5-4
clone size: .

CDR3 protein: CASSEYHRDREAFF
V gene: TRBV25-1
clone size: .

CDR3 protein: CASSVAGTAVYEQYF
V gene: TRBV6-1
clone size: .

CDR3 protein: CASSIYVGGPTEAFF
V gene: TRBV19
clone size: .

CDR3 protein: CASSPGQGLQETQYF
V gene: TRBV5-4
clone size: .

CDR3 protein: CVLGGSSYNEQFF
V gene: TRBV2
clone size: medium-sized

CDR3 protein: CASSGGPGPYEQYF
V gene: TRBV28
clone size: .

CDR3 protein: CASSIAWSGLTYNEQFF
V gene: TRBV19
clone size: .

CDR3 protein: CASSPGGEQASSYEQYF
V gene: TRBV18
clone size: .

CDR3 protein: CASSVGQGYEKLFF
V gene: TRBV9
clone size: few

CDR3 protein: CASSIGQAPSSEQYF
V gene: TRBV19
clone size: .

CDR3 protein: CASSIRTSGGSSGEQYF
V gene: TRBV7-2
clone size: .

CDR3 protein: CASSYSLGQANYEQYF
V gene: TRBV6-5
clone size: .

CDR3 protein: CASSYRSSSYEQYF
V gene: TRBV6-5
clone size: .

CDR3 protein: CASSSRTGGSTDTQYF
V gene: TRBV19
clone size: .

CDR3 protein: CASSQPETGNTEAFF
V gene: TRBV4-2
clone size: .

CDR3 protein: CASSLYHRANSPLHF
V gene: TRBV7-9
clone size: .

CDR3 protein: CASSYRDTGELFF
V gene: TRBV6-6
clone size: .

CDR3 protein: CASREGAGNTIYF
V gene: TRBV2
clone size: .

CDR3 protein: CASSQDGGAGDGYTF
V gene: TRBV4-3
clone size: .

CDR3 protein: CASSGNGTGRRKLFF
V gene: TRBV7-9
clone size: .

CDR3 protein: CASSLGQGGDTQYF
V gene: TRBV11-1
clone size: few

CDR3 protein: CAISESREQFF
V gene: TRBV10-3
clone size: .

CDR3 protein: CASSAQGYEQYF
V gene: TRBV11-2
clone size: once

CDR3 protein: CASSFRARETQYF
V gene: TRBV28
clone size: .

CDR3 protein: CASSPRTGDLTWNTGELFF
V gene: TRBV5-6
clone size: .

CDR3 protein: CASSSGTGSYGYTF
V gene: TRBV5-1
clone size: .

CDR3 protein: CASERPAMGDSYGYTF
V gene: TRBV2
clone size: .

CDR3 protein: CASSLESEGGYTF
V gene: TRBV5-1
clone size: .

CDR3 protein: CASSLDPWEGATF
V gene: TRBV7-2
clone size: few

CDR3 protein: CASSRDRTAGNTIYF
V gene: TRBV6-5
clone size: .

CDR3 protein: CASTPGGAGGLTDTQYF
V gene: TRBV27
clone size: .

CDR3 protein: CASSLESGAGNTIYF
V gene: TRBV7-9
clone size: .

CDR3 protein: CASTGYGNTIYF
V gene: TRBV2
clone size: .

CDR3 protein: CASSKQETQYF
V gene: TRBV6-5
clone size: .

CDR3 protein: CASSPPNGQGTYEQYF
V gene: TRBV18
clone size: .

CDR3 protein: CARETGGRTICKETQYF
V gene: TRBV19
clone size: .

CDR3 protein: CASSVTGDYGYTF
V gene: TRBV19
clone size: .

CDR3 protein: CASSLAGNQETQYF
V gene: TRBV7-9
clone size: .

CDR3 protein: CASSYSISSGNTIYF
V gene: TRBV6-5
clone size: .